Below, 21 T cell receptor beta chains from the same sample are listed, as sequenced in a study of T cell responses to AZD1222 COVID-19 vaccine. TCRdb keeps only in-frame clones here, not all; method: immunoSEQ multiplex PCR. Of about 94,000 clones in the sample, 85% to 90% were seen once. The sequences come from peripheral blood, collected 28 days after the second AZD1222 dose. The origin of the receptors is an adult who received the AZD1222 COVID-19 vaccine.

The V gene is TRBV7-9, the J gene TRBJ1-6; the match to TRBD1 covers 7 bases. CDR1 is SEHNR and CDR2 is FQNEAQ in the germline V gene (reference sequence). CDR3 length: 16 residues. Unmatched junction bases numbered 10, after V lost 5 bases and J lost 6 bases. The CDR3 loop is CASSLGRGLGNSPLHF. Here the CDR3 DNA reads TGTGCCAGCAGCCTGGGGAGGGGGCTAGGTAATTCACCCCTCCACTTT.

This clone was observed a few times. The chain links TRBV27 to TRBJ1-4; TRBD1 matches at 7 bases. CDR3 size: 12 residues. Germline loops: CDR1 MNHEY, CDR2 SMNVEV (reference sequence). Losses at the gene ends were 6 bases for V and 8 bases for J; bases not matched to a gene: 3. CDR3 coding DNA: TGTGCCAGCAGCCCAGGGGGGGAAAAACTGTTTTTT. Translated: CASSPGGEKLFF.

The CDR3 region is CAIMQGTGYDNEQFF. The DNA for the CDR3 is TGTGCCATCATGCAAGGGACAGGCTACGACAATGAGCAGTTCTTC. The rearrangement joins TRBV10-3 to TRBJ2-1, with TRBD1 matching 8 bases. The CDR3 sequence is 15 residues long. V lost 7 bases, J lost 5 bases, and 10 bases stayed unmatched. Germline loops: CDR1 ENHRY, CDR2 SYGVKD.

The genes are TRBV28 and TRBJ1-6; D is unclear. CDR1 and CDR2 (germline): MDHEN, SYDVKM. V was shortened by 6 bases and J by 4 bases, with 19 bases between the two germline ends. This CDR3 is 17 amino acids long. DNA for the CDR3: TGTGCCAGCAGCCCTTACTGGGCAGGAAATTATAATTCACCCCTCCACTTT. It yields the protein CASSPYWAGNYNSPLHF.

The CDR3 reads CASSIGPNTEAFF. DNA of the CDR3: TGTGCCAGCAGTATAGGACCGAACACTGAAGCTTTCTTT. The rearrangement links TRBV7-2 to TRBJ1-1; D is undetermined. This CDR3 comprises 13 residues. Germline assignment: CDR1 SGHTA and CDR2 FQGNSA. V lost 6 bases to trimming and J lost 1 base, with 9 bases between them.

The rearrangement uses TRBV6-1 and TRBJ2-2; D may match TRBD1 or TRBD2 (5 bases each). Germline CDR1 reads MNHNS; CDR2 reads SASEGT. CDR3 length: 15 residues. The ends were cut back, 2 bases at V and 3 bases at J, with 10 bases in the middle. The CDR3 region is CASSEWRGDTGELFF. CDR3 bases: TGTGCCAGCAGTGAATGGAGAGGGGACACCGGGGAGCTGTTTTTT.

The chain is built from TRBV7-9 and TRBJ1-6; 7 bases align to TRBD1. V was clipped by 5 bases and J by 2 bases; unmatched bases: 9. Germline V lookup: CDR1 SEHNR, CDR2 FQNEAQ (reference sequence). The CDR3 contains 17 residues. CDR3 sequence reads: CASSQGPGGTYNSPLHF. The CDR3 DNA reads TGTGCCAGCAGCCAGGGGCCAGGGGGAACCTATAATTCACCCCTCCACTTT.

The chain links TRBV3-1 (or the pseudogene TRBV3-2) to TRBJ1-4, with unresolved D. This CDR3 is 15 amino acids long. Deletions cut 2 bases from V and 8 bases from J, with 15 bases between. CDR1 is LGHDT and CDR2 is YNNKEL in the germline V gene (reference sequence). DNA of the CDR3: TGTGCCAGCAGCCAAAGGAGTGGTTCGGGGGAAAAACTGTTTTTT. Residues: CASSQRSGSGEKLFF.

The chain uses TRBV5-6 and TRBJ1-2, with 8 bases aligning to TRBD1. V gave up 3 bases and J gave up 8 bases; unmatched junction bases: 9. The CDR3 sequence is 14 residues long. The germline gives CDR1 SGHDT, CDR2 YYEEEE. In nucleotides, the CDR3 is TGTGCCAGCAGCTCGTCTCAGGGGGCTTGGGGCTACACCTTC. The encoded protein is CASSSSQGAWGYTF.

The chain combines TRBV9 with TRBJ1-1; possible D gene TRBD1, 5 bases. CDR3 length: 14 residues. Germline V gene lookup returns CDR1 SGDLS and CDR2 YYNGEE. V was pared by 4 bases and J by 4 bases, with 14 bases between. CDR3 residues: CASSPHGGGTEAFF. In DNA form, the CDR3 reads TGTGCCAGCAGCCCCCACGGGGGTGGCACTGAAGCTTTCTTT.

The V and J genes are TRBV2 and TRBJ2-1; 7 bases fit TRBD1. The germline V gene encodes CDR1 SNHLY and CDR2 FYNNEI. There are 15 residues in the CDR3. V gave up 4 bases and J gave up 8 bases; unmatched junction bases: 11. DNA of the CDR3: TGTGCCAGCAGTGGTAGACAGGGAAACTGGTATGAGCAGTTCTTC. Protein product: CASSGRQGNWYEQFF.

This clone was observed a single time. V and J are TRBV7-8 and TRBJ1-2; TRBD1 matches 7 bases. Germline assignment: CDR1 SGHVS and CDR2 FQNEAQ. J was trimmed by 8 bases and V by 8 bases; bases with no gene match: 8. The CDR3 spans 12 residues. CDR3 in DNA: TGTGCCAGCGCAGAGGGGACAGAAGGCTACACCTTC. This gives the protein CASAEGTEGYTF.

The chain couples TRBV5-1 to TRBJ1-2; D call uncertain. With 0 bases removed from V and 6 bases from J, the gap between germline ends came to 9 bases. The germline V gene encodes CDR1 SGHRS and CDR2 YFSETQ. The CDR3 contains 13 residues. The CDR3 reads CASSLGSSDGYTF. The CDR3 nucleotides are TGCGCCAGCAGCTTGGGATCATCAGATGGCTACACCTTC.

In regard to this clone: The same CDR3 also results from other DNA sequences found in this sample. V gene TRBV12-3 or TRBV12-4 combines with J gene TRBJ1-3; D ambiguous. V was clipped by 8 bases and J by 7 bases, with 6 bases between them. The CDR3 is 10 residues long. The CDR3 bases are TGTGCCAGCTCCAGGAACACCATATATTTT. Protein product: CASSRNTIYF.

The genes are TRBV30 and TRBJ1-2; the match to TRBD1 covers 8 bases. This CDR3 is 13 amino acids long. With V trimmed by 3 bases and J by 4 bases, 4 bases remained unmatched. Germline V lookup: CDR1 GTSNPN, CDR2 SVGIG (reference sequence). The CDR3 DNA follows: TGTGCCTGGAGCCGGGACAGGCCCTATGGCTACACCTTC. Translated, it gives CAWSRDRPYGYTF.

This chain uses TRBV2 with TRBJ2-1; 7 nucleotides match TRBD2. The V and J ends lost 2 bases and 10 bases, in that order; junction bases with no gene match: 11. This CDR3 comprises 15 residues. The germline CDR1 and CDR2 sequences are SNHLY and FYNNEI. Written as DNA, the CDR3 is TGTGCCAGCAGTGAATCGGTTGCGGGAGTGAGAGAGCAGTTCTTC. Encoded protein: CASSESVAGVREQFF.

The genes are TRBV7-8 and TRBJ2-5; tentatively, D is TRBD2 (6 bases). Trimming removed 3 bases at V and 7 bases at J, with 15 bases between. Looked up from germline, CDR1 is SGHVS and CDR2 is FQNEAQ. This CDR3 has 14 residues. CDR3 loop: CASSFQTSTGTQYF. The CDR3 nucleotides are TGTGCCAGCAGCTTCCAGACTAGTACGGGGACCCAGTACTTC.

The chain combines TRBV4-2 with TRBJ1-3; D unresolved. The germline V and J ends were trimmed by 3 bases and 0 bases, with 9 bases remaining between them. The length of the CDR3 is 15 residues. The V gene's germline CDR1 is LGHNA and CDR2 YNFKEQ. The CDR3 bases are TGTGCCAGCAGCCACGCGGGGATCTCTGGAAACACCATATATTTT. Translating gives CASSHAGISGNTIYF.

The chain uses TRBV28 and TRBJ2-7; D might be TRBD1 (5 bases). CDR1 is MDHEN, CDR2 SYDVKM, per germline. Trimming shortened V by 4 bases and J by 0 bases, and 7 bases separated the two germline ends. There are 13 residues in the CDR3. CDR3 in amino acids: CASSSRVSYEQYF. The CDR3 DNA reads as TGTGCCAGCAGTTCCAGGGTCTCCTACGAGCAGTACTTC.

The chain recombines TRBV5-6 with TRBJ2-7; 11 positions match TRBD1. The J segment lost 3 bases and the V segment lost 3 bases, leaving 5 bases of the junction unmatched. Germline V gene data show CDR1 as SGHDT and CDR2 as YYEEEE. CDR3 length: 15 residues. CDR3 coding DNA: TGTGCCAGCAGCTCACAAGGGACAGGGGGCTACGAGCAGTACTTC. This translates into CASSSQGTGGYEQYF.

The rearrangement joins TRBV5-5 to TRBJ2-7; D is perhaps TRBD1 (6 bases). The V and J ends lost 4 bases and 1 base respectively, with 12 bases between them. Germline values: CDR1 SGHKS, CDR2 YYEKEE (reference sequence). This CDR3 is 14 amino acids long. The CDR3 DNA follows: TGTGCCAGCAGCCTAACGACAGGATCCTACGAGCAGTACTTC. Amino acid sequence: CASSLTTGSYEQYF.